Following are 14 T cell receptor beta chains from one sample sequenced in a study of T cell changes during pregnancy in multiple sclerosis. Generated by immunoSEQ multiplex PCR, the TCRdb table keeps only in-frame clones and is missing some. Among about 61,000 clones, 75% to 90% were seen once, and the ten largest hold 0.89%. The specimen comprised peripheral blood, sampled in the first trimester of pregnancy. The receptors derive from a female donor in good health, enrolled as a control in a pregnancy study.

The rearrangement links TRBV30 to TRBJ2-5, with D possibly matching TRBD1 (5 bases). Germline loops: CDR1 GTSNPN, CDR2 SVGIG (reference sequence). The CDR3 loop spans 12 amino acids. Trimming stripped 3 bases from V and 5 bases from J, with 10 bases between. The DNA of the CDR3 is TGTGCCTGGAGCTCAGGGTTCGAGACCCAGTACTTC. Translated, it gives CAWSSGFETQYF.

DNA for the CDR3: TGTGCCAGCAGCGTAGGACAGGGGTTCTCCTACAATGAGCAGTTCTTC. Encoded protein: CASSVGQGFSYNEQFF. This rearrangement joins TRBV9 to TRBJ2-1, with 8 bases matching TRBD1. The CDR3 totals 16 residues. Trimming removed 0 bases from V and 0 bases from J; junction bases left unmatched: 2. Germline V gene lookup returns CDR1 SGDLS and CDR2 YYNGEE.

This chain links TRBV5-6 with TRBJ1-6; 8 nucleotides line up with TRBD1. V lost 2 bases, J lost 5 bases, and 6 bases stayed unmatched. Per germline, CDR1 SGHDT and CDR2 YYEEEE. The CDR3 has 16 residues. CDR3 bases: TGTGCCAGCAGCTTAGGGACAGGAGAGCATAATTCACCCCTCCACTTT. This encodes CASSLGTGEHNSPLHF.

This clone was seen only once. The genes are TRBV11-2 and TRBJ2-7, with 11 bases lining up with TRBD1. CDR3 length: 16 amino acids. Germline trimming cut 1 base from V and 3 bases from J; bases unmatched to any gene: 5. CDR1 and CDR2 (germline): SGHAT, FQNNGV. CDR3 in amino acids: CASSLGPGTGGYEQYF. The CDR3 DNA sequence: TGTGCCAGCAGCTTAGGTCCCGGGACAGGGGGCTACGAGCAGTACTTC.

For this clone: One end of the junction is discordant with germline, which a read error may explain. The chain is built from TRBV25-1 and TRBJ1-2; D not certain. Germline CDR1 MGHDK, CDR2 SYGVNS. The CDR3 consists of 11 residues. Here the CDR3 reads CASSDLALRIF. The DNA of the CDR3 is TGTGCCAGCAGTGATTTAGCGCTCAGGATCTTC.

The chain links TRBV9 to TRBJ1-2; weak D call: TRBD1 (6 bases). V was clipped by 2 bases and J by 8 bases, with 10 bases between them. This CDR3 comprises 12 residues. Germline CDR1 and CDR2: SGDLS and YYNGEE. This CDR3 reads CASSVRGTGYTF. CDR3 sequence (DNA): TGTGCCAGCAGCGTCAGGGGAACCGGCTACACCTTC.

The gene calls are TRBV7-8 and TRBJ1-2; 10 bases line up with TRBD1. After removal of 5 bases from V and 7 bases from J, the junction contained 16 bases not matched to a gene. CDR1 is SGHVS and CDR2 is FQNEAQ in the germline V gene. The CDR3 has 17 residues. CDR3 bases: TGTGCCAGCAGCCTCTCCAGTCCGGGACAGGGGTTTGGTGGCTACACCTTC. Translated, it gives CASSLSSPGQGFGGYTF.

This clone appeared a single time. The V gene is TRBV9, the J gene TRBJ2-2, with 9 positions matching TRBD2. Germline lookup yields CDR1 SGDLS and CDR2 YYNGEE. This CDR3 region has 16 residues. The V segment lost 0 bases and the J segment 10 bases; nucleotides outside the gene matches: 10. The CDR3 is CASSVEGGGALEELFF. The CDR3 bases are TGTGCCAGCAGCGTAGAGGGCGGGGGGGCTTTAGAGGAGCTGTTTTTT.

The V and J genes are TRBV11-3 and TRBJ1-2; D perhaps matches TRBD1 (5 bases). V dropped 4 bases and J dropped 5 bases, with 17 bases sitting between them. This CDR3 has 15 residues. Germline assignment: CDR1 SGHNT and CDR2 YENEEA. The CDR3 coding sequence is TGTGCCAGCAGCTCGGAAAAACCGCGGGGGTATGGCTACACCTTC. This translates into CASSSEKPRGYGYTF.

This clone turned up a few times. This chain connects TRBV9 to TRBJ1-5, with D maybe TRBD1 (6 bases). Deletions cut 5 bases from V and 1 base from J, with 10 bases between. Germline V gene lookup returns CDR1 SGDLS and CDR2 YYNGEE. The CDR3 loop spans 14 amino acids. CDR3 sequence reads: CASSDQGSNQPQHF. In DNA, the CDR3 is TGTGCCAGCAGTGACCAGGGGAGCAATCAGCCCCAGCATTTT.

CDR3: CASNGGGRVLLTDTQYF. DNA for the CDR3: TGTGCCAGCAACGGCGGAGGAAGGGTTTTATTGACAGATACGCAGTATTTT. This chain joins TRBV11-2 and TRBJ2-3, with D perhaps matching TRBD2 (5 bases). Germline values: CDR1 SGHAT, CDR2 FQNNGV. Trimming removed 7 bases from V and 3 bases from J, with 23 bases in between. This CDR3 is built from 17 residues.

This CDR3 reads CASSSQVYSNQPQHF. The CDR3 DNA reads TGTGCCAGCAGCTCACAGGTTTATAGCAATCAGCCCCAGCATTTT. The chain uses TRBV5-8 and TRBJ1-5; D perhaps matches TRBD1 (5 bases). The CDR3 loop spans 15 amino acids. From germline, CDR1 is SGHTS and CDR2 YDEGEE. Trimming stripped 3 bases from V and 0 bases from J, with 10 bases between.

This clone came up a few times. This chain uses TRBV2 with TRBJ1-6, with D perhaps matching TRBD1 (6 bases). Germline lookup yields CDR1 SNHLY and CDR2 FYNNEI. This CDR3 comprises 15 residues. V shed 4 bases and J shed 6 bases, with 13 bases lying between them. CDR3 sequence reads: CASSVSDSINSPLHF. DNA of the CDR3: TGTGCCAGCAGTGTATCGGACAGCATTAATTCACCCCTCCACTTT.

The chain has TRBV20-1 and TRBJ2-5; D is ambiguous. The CDR3 is 10 residues long. V was cut by 5 bases and J by 4 bases, with 5 bases left in between. Per the germline V gene, CDR1 is DFQATT and CDR2 is SNEGSKA (reference sequence). CDR3 amino acids: CSALGETQYF. CDR3 nucleotides: TGCAGTGCTCTAGGAGAGACCCAGTACTTC.